This TCR beta chain stems from a study of T cells in Graves' hyperthyroidism and ophthalmopathy. Amplified regions were TCR beta CDR3 sequences from RNA transcripts. The study used the HTBI primer set for a first-round RT-PCR of the TCR CDR3. TCRdb ran MiXCR on the multiplex PCR reads and lists one entry per CDR3 protein. The sample holds approximately 400,000 distinct CDR3 sequences, roughly 14% seen once. This clonotype was found many times. Its antigen remains unknown. The study's findings and limits: It was a median around seven months before onset that the model predicted ophthalmopathy. Ophthalmopathy stood apart from stable hyperthyroidism in a 13 V-J model.

V was trimmed by 4 bases and J by 5 bases, leaving 11 bases between them. The CDR3 sequence is 13 residues long. Germline-derived CDR1 and CDR2 are LNHDA and SQIVND (reference sequence). The patients, who ranged from 18 to 65 in age, presented with newly diagnosed hyperthyroidism lasting under 2 months. Clinical symptoms, serum thyroxine, TRAb, thyroid ultrasound and orbital computed tomography established diagnosis. The sequence was obtained from a young man with Graves' hyperthyroidism that later progressed to Graves' ophthalmopathy. Sequencing used blood. The genes are TRBV19 and TRBJ2-5; D uncertain. CDR3 residues: CASSSRFSETQYF. CDR3 nucleotides: TGTGCCAGTAGTAGCAGGTTTTCGGAGACCCAGTACTTC.